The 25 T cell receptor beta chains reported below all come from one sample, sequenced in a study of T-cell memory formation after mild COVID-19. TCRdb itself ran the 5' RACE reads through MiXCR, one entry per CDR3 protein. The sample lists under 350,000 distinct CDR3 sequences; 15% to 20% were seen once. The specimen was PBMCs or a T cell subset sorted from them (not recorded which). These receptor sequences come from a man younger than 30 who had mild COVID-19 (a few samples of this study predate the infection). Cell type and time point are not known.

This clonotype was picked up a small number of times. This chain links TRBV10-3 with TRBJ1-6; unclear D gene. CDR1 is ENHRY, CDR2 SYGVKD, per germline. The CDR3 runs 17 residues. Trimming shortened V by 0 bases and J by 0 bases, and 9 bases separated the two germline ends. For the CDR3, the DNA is TGTGCCATCAGTGAGTCCGGCGTTAGCTCCTATAATTCACCCCTCCACTTT. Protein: CAISESGVSSYNSPLHF.

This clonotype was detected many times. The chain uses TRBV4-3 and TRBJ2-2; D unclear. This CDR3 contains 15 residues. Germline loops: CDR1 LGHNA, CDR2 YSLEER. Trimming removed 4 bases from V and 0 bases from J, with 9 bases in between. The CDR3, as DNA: TGCGCCAGCAGCCTCGGCTACCCGAACACCGGGGAGCTGTTTTTT. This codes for CASSLGYPNTGELFF.

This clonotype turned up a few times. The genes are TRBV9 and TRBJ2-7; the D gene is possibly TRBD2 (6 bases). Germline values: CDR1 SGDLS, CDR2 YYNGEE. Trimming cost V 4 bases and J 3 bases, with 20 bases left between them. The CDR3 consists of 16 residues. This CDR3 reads CASSPQGGTDNYEQYF. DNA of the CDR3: TGTGCCAGCAGCCCTCAAGGAGGGACGGATAACTACGAGCAGTACTTC.

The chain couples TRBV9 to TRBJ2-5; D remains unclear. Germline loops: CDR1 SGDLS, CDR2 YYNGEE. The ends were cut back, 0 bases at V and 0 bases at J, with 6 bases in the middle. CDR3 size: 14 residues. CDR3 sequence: CASSVGLYQETQYF. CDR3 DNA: TGTGCCAGCAGCGTAGGTTTGTACCAAGAGACCCAGTACTTC.

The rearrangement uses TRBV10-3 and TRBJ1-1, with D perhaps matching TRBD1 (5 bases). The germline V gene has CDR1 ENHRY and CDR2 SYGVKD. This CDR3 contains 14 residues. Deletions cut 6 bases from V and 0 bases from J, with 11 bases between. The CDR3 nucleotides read TGTGCCATCAGAAGACAGAGCATGAACACTGAAGCTTTCTTT. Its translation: CAIRRQSMNTEAFF.

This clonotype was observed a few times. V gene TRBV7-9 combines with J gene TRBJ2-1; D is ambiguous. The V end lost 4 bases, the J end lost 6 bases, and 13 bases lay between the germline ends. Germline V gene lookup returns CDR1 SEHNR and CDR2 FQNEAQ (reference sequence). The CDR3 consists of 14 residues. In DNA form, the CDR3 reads TGTGCCAGCAGCTCTAGGCGGACGGGCAATGAGCAGTTCTTC. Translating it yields CASSSRRTGNEQFF.

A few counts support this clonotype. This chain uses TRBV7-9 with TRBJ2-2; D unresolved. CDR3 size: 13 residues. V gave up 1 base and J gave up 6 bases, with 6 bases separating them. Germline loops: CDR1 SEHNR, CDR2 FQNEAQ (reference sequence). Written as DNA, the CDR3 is TGTGCCAGCAGCTTAGAATGGGCCGGGGAGCTGTTTTTT. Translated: CASSLEWAGELFF. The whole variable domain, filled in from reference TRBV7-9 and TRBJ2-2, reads DTGVSQNPRHKITKRGQNVTFRCDPISEHNRLYWYRQTLGQGPEFLTYFQNEAQLEKSRLLSDRFSAERPKGSFSTLEIQRTEQGDSAMYLCASSLEWAGELFFGEGSRLTVL.

CDR3 coding DNA: TGTGCCACCAGTGATACGGGGGGCCCCCGGGAGACCCAGTACTTC. Translation: CATSDTGGPRETQYF. The J gene is TRBJ2-5, the V gene TRBV24-1; a possible D gene is TRBD2 (7 bases). The CDR3 is 15 residues long. Germline CDR1 is KGHDR and CDR2 is SFDVKD. Trimming removed 3 bases from V and 5 bases from J, with 15 bases in between.

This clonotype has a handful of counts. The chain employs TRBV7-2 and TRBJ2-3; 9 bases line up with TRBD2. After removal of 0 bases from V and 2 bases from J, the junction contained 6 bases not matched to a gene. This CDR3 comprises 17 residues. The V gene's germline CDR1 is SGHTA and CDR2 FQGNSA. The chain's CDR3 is CASSLARSGGNTDTQYF. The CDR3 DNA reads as TGTGCCAGCAGCTTAGCGCGGAGCGGGGGGAACACAGATACGCAGTATTTT.

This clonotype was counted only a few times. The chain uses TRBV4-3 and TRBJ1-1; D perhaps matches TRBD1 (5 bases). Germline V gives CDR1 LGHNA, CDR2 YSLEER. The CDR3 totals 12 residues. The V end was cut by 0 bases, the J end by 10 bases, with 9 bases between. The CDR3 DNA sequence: TGCGCCAGCAGCCAAGATTGGGGGGGAGCTTTCTTT. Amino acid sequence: CASSQDWGGAFF.

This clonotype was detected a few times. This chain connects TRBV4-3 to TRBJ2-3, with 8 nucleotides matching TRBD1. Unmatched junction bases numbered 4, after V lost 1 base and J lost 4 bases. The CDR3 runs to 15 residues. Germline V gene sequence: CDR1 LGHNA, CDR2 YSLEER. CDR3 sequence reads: CASSQVDRGSDTQYF. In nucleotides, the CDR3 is TGCGCCAGCAGCCAAGTCGACAGGGGATCAGATACGCAGTATTTT.

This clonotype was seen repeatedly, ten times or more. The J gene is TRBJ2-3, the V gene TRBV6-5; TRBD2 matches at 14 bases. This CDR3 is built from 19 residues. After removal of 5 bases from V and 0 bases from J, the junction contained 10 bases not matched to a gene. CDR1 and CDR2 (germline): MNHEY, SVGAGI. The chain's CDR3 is CASSPPGLAGARSTDTQYF. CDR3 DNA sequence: TGTGCCAGCAGTCCACCGGGACTAGCGGGGGCTAGGAGCACAGATACGCAGTATTTT.

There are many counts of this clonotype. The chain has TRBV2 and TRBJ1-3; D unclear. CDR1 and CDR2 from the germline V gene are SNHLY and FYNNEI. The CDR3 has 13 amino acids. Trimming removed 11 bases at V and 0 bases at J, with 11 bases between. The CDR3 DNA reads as TGTGCCTCGGGGTCCCTCTCTGGAAACACCATATATTTT. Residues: CASGSLSGNTIYF.

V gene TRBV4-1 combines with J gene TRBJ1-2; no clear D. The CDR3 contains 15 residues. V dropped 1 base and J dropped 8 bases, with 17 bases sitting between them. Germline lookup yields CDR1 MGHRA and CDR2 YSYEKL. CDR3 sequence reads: CASSQADLVAGGYTF. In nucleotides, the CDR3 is TGCGCCAGCAGCCAAGCCGATCTCGTTGCGGGGGGCTACACCTTC.

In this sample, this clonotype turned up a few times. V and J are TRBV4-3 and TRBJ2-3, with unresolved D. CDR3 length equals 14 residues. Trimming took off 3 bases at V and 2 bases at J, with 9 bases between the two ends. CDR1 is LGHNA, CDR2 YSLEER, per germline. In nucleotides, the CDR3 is TGCGCCAGCAGCCACGCCCCTTCCACAGATACGCAGTATTTT. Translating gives CASSHAPSTDTQYF.

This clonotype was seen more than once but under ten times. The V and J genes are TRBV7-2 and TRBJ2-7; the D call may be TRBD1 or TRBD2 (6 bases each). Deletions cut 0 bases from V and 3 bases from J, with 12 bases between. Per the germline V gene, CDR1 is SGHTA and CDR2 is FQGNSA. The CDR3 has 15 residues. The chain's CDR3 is CASSLARGPGYEQYV. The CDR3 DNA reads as TGTGCCAGCAGCTTAGCTCGGGGGCCCGGCTACGAGCAGTACGTC.

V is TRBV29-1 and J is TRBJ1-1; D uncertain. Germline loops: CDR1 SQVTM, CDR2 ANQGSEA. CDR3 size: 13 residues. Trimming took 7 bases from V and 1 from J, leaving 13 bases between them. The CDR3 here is CSGTPKGNTEAFF. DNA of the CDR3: TGCAGCGGGACTCCCAAAGGGAACACTGAAGCTTTCTTT.

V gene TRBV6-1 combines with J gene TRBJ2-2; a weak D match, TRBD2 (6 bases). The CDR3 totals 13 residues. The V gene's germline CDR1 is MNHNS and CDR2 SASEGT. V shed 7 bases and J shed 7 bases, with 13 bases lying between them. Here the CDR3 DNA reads TGTGCCAGCAATAACGGAGGGGTCGGGGAGCTGTTTTTT. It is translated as CASNNGGVGELFF.

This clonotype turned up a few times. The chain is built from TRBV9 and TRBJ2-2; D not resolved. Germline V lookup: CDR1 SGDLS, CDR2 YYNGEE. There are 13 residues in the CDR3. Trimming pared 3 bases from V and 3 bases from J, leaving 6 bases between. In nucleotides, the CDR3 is TGTGCCAGCAGCGCTACAGACACCGGGGAGCTGTTTTTT. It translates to CASSATDTGELFF.

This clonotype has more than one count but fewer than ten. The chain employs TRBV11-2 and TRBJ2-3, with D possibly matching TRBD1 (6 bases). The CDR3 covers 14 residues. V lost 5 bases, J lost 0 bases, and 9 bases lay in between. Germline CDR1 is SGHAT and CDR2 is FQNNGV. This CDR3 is CASSTGWSTDTQYF. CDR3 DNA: TGTGCCAGCAGCACAGGGTGGAGCACAGATACGCAGTATTTT.

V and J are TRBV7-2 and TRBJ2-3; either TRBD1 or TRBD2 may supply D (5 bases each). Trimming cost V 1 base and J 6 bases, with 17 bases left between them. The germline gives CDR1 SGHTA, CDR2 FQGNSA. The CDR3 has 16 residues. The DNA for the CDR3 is TGTGCCAGCAGCTTAGTTTGGGACCTCATAGCTGATACGCAGTATTTT. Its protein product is CASSLVWDLIADTQYF.

The CDR3 region is CASSYSGRGTRTEAFF. The CDR3 DNA follows: TGTGCCAGCAGTTACTCGGGCAGGGGAACGCGCACTGAAGCTTTCTTT. The rearrangement links TRBV6-5 to TRBJ1-1, with D perhaps TRBD1 (6 bases). The germline gives CDR1 MNHEY, CDR2 SVGAGI. There are 16 residues in the CDR3. Trimming removed 0 bases from V and 4 bases from J, with 15 bases in between.

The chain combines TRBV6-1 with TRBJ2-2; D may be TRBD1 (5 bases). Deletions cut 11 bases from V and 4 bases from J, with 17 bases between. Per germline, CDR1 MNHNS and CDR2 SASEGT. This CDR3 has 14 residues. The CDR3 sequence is CAVRPAQVTGELFF. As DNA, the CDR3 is TGTGCCGTCCGCCCGGCACAGGTCACCGGGGAGCTGTTTTTT.

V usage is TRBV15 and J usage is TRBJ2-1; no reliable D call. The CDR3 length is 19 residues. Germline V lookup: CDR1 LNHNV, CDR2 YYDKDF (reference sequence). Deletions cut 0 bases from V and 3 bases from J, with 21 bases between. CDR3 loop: CATSRDWASRWGSYNEQFF. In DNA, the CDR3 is TGTGCCACCAGCAGAGATTGGGCGTCGAGGTGGGGAAGCTACAATGAGCAGTTCTTC.

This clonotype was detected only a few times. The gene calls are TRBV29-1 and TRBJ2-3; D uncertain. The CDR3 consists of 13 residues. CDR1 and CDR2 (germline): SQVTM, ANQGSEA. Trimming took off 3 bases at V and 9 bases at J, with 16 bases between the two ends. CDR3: CSVDRYIEDTQYF. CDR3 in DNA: TGCAGCGTTGACCGATACATTGAGGACACGCAGTATTTT.